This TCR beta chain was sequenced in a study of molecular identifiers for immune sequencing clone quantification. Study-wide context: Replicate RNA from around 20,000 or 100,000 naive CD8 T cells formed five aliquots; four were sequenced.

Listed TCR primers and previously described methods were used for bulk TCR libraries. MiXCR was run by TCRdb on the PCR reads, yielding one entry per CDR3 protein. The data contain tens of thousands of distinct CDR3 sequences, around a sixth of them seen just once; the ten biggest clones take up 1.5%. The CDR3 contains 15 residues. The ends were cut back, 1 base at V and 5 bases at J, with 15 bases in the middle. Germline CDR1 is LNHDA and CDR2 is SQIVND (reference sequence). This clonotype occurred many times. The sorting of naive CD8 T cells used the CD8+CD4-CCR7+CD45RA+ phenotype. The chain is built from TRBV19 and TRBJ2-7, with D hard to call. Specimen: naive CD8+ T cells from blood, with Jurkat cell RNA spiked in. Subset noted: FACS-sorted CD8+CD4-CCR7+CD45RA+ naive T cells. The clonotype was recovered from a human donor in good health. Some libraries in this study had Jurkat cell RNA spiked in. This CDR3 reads CASSIGPTPQDEQYF. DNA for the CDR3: TGTGCCAGTAGTATAGGGCCTACCCCCCAGGACGAGCAGTACTTC.